One and the same sample provided the 7 T cell receptor beta chains below, sequenced in a study of blood T cell repertoires in COVID-19. Produced via immunoSEQ multiplex PCR; TCRdb's table is partial and in-frame only. The table includes 200,000 to 250,000 clones, 88% detected once. The sample taken for sequencing was PBMCs or T cells enriched from blood (not recorded which). Source of these receptors: a woman aged 25-40 years who had recovered from COVID-19.

V usage is TRBV2 and J usage is TRBJ1-3; D is ambiguous. The length of the CDR3 is 16 residues. Germline V gene lookup returns CDR1 SNHLY and CDR2 FYNNEI. V gave up 3 bases and J gave up 0 bases, with 12 bases separating them. In DNA, the CDR3 is TGTGCCAGCAGTGAGAGGCCCCTAGACTCTGGAAACACCATATATTTT. It encodes CASSERPLDSGNTIYF.

V usage is TRBV24-1 and J usage is TRBJ1-5; the D is unclear. The germline V gene has CDR1 KGHDR and CDR2 SFDVKD. The germline V and J ends were trimmed by 9 bases and 3 bases, with 11 bases remaining between them. The CDR3 sequence is 13 residues long. The CDR3, as DNA: TGTGCCACCGATCCCCAGAACAATCAGCCCCAGCATTTT. Protein product: CATDPQNNQPQHF.

A few counts support this clone. The V and J genes are TRBV7-6 and TRBJ1-2, with TRBD1 identical over 9 bases. J gave up 5 bases and V 1 base, and 5 bases lay outside the gene matches. The CDR3 has 15 residues. Germline CDR1 and CDR2: SGHVS and FNYEAQ. The CDR3: CASSLGGTGKYGYTF. The DNA for the CDR3 is TGTGCCAGCAGCTTAGGTGGGACAGGGAAGTATGGCTACACCTTC.

V gene TRBV3-1 (or the pseudogene TRBV3-2) combines with J gene TRBJ1-6; 7 nucleotides line up with TRBD1. The germline gives CDR1 LGHDT, CDR2 YNNKEL (reference sequence). V was pared by 3 bases and J by 8 bases, with 13 bases of the junction left unmatched. This CDR3 has 17 amino acids. CDR3 sequence (DNA): TGTGCCAGCAGCCATCCCTACCCCCGACAGGGTGATTCACCCCTCCACTTT. It encodes CASSHPYPRQGDSPLHF.

The CDR3 here is CASSQERGQQGYTF. For the CDR3, the DNA is TGTGCCAGCAGCCAAGAACGTGGACAGCAAGGCTACACCTTC. V is TRBV4-2 and J is TRBJ1-2; tentatively, D is TRBD1 (6 bases). The V end was cut by 0 bases, the J end by 8 bases, with 13 bases between. CDR3 length: 14 residues. Germline assignment: CDR1 LGHNA and CDR2 YNFKEQ.

The sample holds one count of this clone. This chain connects TRBV7-9 to TRBJ2-1; TRBD2 is a possible D gene (6 bases). V lost 1 base to trimming and J lost 3 bases, with 10 bases between them. The germline V gene has CDR1 SEHNR and CDR2 FQNEAQ (reference sequence). The CDR3 loop spans 15 amino acids. The CDR3 DNA reads TGTGCCAGCAGCTTAGACGGGGGACTCTACAATGAGCAGTTCTTC. Its translation is CASSLDGGLYNEQFF.

The rearrangement joins TRBV7-6 to TRBJ1-2; tentative D call: TRBD1 (6 bases). The CDR3 consists of 15 residues. Looked up from germline, CDR1 is SGHVS and CDR2 is FNYEAQ. The V and J ends lost 2 bases and 6 bases respectively, with 16 bases between them. The CDR3 loop is CASSLTVRGMDGYTF. DNA for the CDR3: TGTGCCAGCAGCTTAACGGTCAGGGGTATGGATGGCTACACCTTC. Together with reference TRBV7-6 and TRBJ1-2, the CDR3 gives the full variable domain: GAGVSQSPRYKVTKRGQDVALRCDPISGHVSLYWYRQALGQGPEFLTYFNYEAQQDKSGLPNDRFSAERPEGSISTLTIQRTEQRDSAMYRCASSLTVRGMDGYTFGSGTRLTVV.